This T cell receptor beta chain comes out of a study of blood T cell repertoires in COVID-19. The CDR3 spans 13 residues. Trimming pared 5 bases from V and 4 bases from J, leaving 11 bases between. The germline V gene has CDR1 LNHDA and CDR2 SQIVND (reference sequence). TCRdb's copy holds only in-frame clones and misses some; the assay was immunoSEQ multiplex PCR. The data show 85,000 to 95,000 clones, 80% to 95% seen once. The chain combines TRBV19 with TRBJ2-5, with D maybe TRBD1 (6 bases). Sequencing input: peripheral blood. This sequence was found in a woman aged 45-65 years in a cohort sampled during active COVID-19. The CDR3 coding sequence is TGTGCCAGTAGTGTACGGACAGCAGAGACCCAGTACTTC. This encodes CASSVRTAETQYF.